The clone carrying this TCR beta chain has a single count. Within the sample, other DNA sequences also encode this same CDR3. This sample was taken from a study of blood T cell repertoires in COVID-19. Study-level information: From the United States, Italy and Spain came samples of acute and convalescent COVID-19. The cDNA or gDNA used as material had been derived from T cells, B-cell-depleted T cells, or PBMCs.

In the original analysis: Amplified reference gene primers provided the basis for estimating nucleated cell counts. Assay: immunoSEQ multiplex PCR; the TCRdb copy retains only in-frame clones and omits some. V, J and clone size derive from that table, while D and trimming were established from the DNA sequence. The sample holds about 170,000 clones, approximately 80% seen once. V dropped 5 bases and J dropped 0 bases, with 13 bases sitting between them. Germline V gene lookup returns CDR1 LGHNT and CDR2 FRNRAP. This CDR3 comprises 15 residues. This TCR was sampled from an elderly woman with acute or convalescent COVID-19. J is TRBJ1-1 and V is TRBV12-5; D is perhaps TRBD1 (5 bases). Sequencing was done on a sample of peripheral blood. The CDR3: CASGPPRGMNTEAFF. DNA of the CDR3: TGTGCTAGTGGTCCCCCCCGGGGGATGAACACTGAAGCTTTCTTT.